Each of the 10 T cell receptor beta chains below was sequenced from the same sample in a study of T-cell memory formation after mild COVID-19 (TCRdb year 2021). Library generation was performed with 5' RACE. The sample was run on an Illumina NovaSeq 6000. Clones were called with MiXCR by TCRdb after fastp trimmed the public reads at Q25, and only in-frame beta chains were retained. All rows with the same CDR3 protein become a single entry with the most common DNA and genes. For this sample the table gives roughly 620,000 distinct CDR3 sequences, of which 15% to 20% were detected only once. The ten largest clones capture approximately 12% of the sample. Sample: PBMCs or a T cell subset sorted from them (not recorded which). The source of these receptors is an adult woman who had mild COVID-19 (a few samples of this study predate the infection). The sample titles of this study are shuffled in the database, so cell type and time point are left out; the donor was told from shared clones.

The J gene is TRBJ1-2, the V gene TRBV20-1, with D possibly matching TRBD1 (6 bases). Germline assignment: CDR1 DFQATT and CDR2 SNEGSKA (reference sequence). Trimming stripped 5 bases from V and 3 bases from J, with 13 bases between. The CDR3 has 13 amino acids. CDR3 bases: TGCAGTGCTCGGACAGTGGTATACTATGGCTACACCTTC. Translating gives CSARTVVYYGYTF.

The chain couples TRBV7-8 to TRBJ1-6, with TRBD1 identical over 7 bases. V dropped 2 bases and J dropped 6; count of bases not matched to a gene: 10. This CDR3 comprises 17 residues. Germline V lookup: CDR1 SGHVS, CDR2 FQNEAQ. This chain's CDR3 is CASSLPPTGTGNSPLHF. The CDR3 DNA follows: TGTGCCAGCAGCTTACCTCCGACAGGGACGGGTAATTCACCCCTCCACTTT.

This clonotype was found a few times. The chain has TRBV29-1 and TRBJ1-2, with D unresolved. Trimming took 4 bases from V and 3 from J, leaving 12 bases between them. Germline assignment: CDR1 SQVTM and CDR2 ANQGSEA. This CDR3 spans 13 amino acids. Here the CDR3 DNA reads TGCAGCGTTGTGACGGGAAGGGACTATGGCTACACCTTC. It specifies CSVVTGRDYGYTF.

The V gene is TRBV7-3, the J gene TRBJ2-5, with 7 positions matching TRBD2. V lost 1 base to trimming and J lost 2 bases; unmatched junction nucleotides: 4. The CDR3 spans 15 residues. Per germline, CDR1 SGHTA and CDR2 FQGTGA. For the CDR3, the DNA is TGTGCCAGCAGCTTAATGCGGGGGTTTCAAGAGACCCAGTACTTC. Translated, it gives CASSLMRGFQETQYF.

This clonotype turned up a few times. CDR3 amino acids: CASSPLPGLAANTDTQYF. DNA for the CDR3: TGTGCCAGCTCACCCCTCCCGGGACTAGCGGCGAACACAGATACGCAGTATTTT. The chain carries TRBV18 and TRBJ2-3; TRBD2 agrees at 11 bases. CDR3 length: 18 residues. Germline V gene sequence: CDR1 KGHSH, CDR2 LQKENI. The V gene end was trimmed by 3 bases and the J gene end by 2 bases; junction bases not matched to a gene: 10.

This chain uses TRBV5-1 with TRBJ2-5; 11 bases are shared with TRBD1. Trimming took 4 bases from V and 1 from J; bases not matched to a gene: 15. The germline V gene has CDR1 SGHRS and CDR2 YFSETQ. There are 19 residues in the CDR3. CDR3 nucleotide sequence: TGCGCCAGCAGCCTGAGGGATTCGGACAGGGGGCCGTTCCAAGAGACCCAGTACTTC. Protein: CASSLRDSDRGPFQETQYF.

The chain combines TRBV29-1 with TRBJ2-1; 10 bases fit TRBD1. The CDR3 runs 12 residues. Trimming cost V 4 bases and J 8 bases; bases outside gene matches: 2. CDR1 and CDR2 from the germline V gene are SQVTM and ANQGSEA. Here the CDR3 DNA reads TGCAGCGTTGGGGGACAGGGGTATGAGCAGTTCTTC. As protein: CSVGGQGYEQFF.

This chain joins TRBV6-1 and TRBJ1-1; tentatively, D is TRBD1 (5 bases). Germline V gene lookup returns CDR1 MNHNS and CDR2 SASEGT. Between the trimmed V and J ends, which lost 0 bases and 6 bases, there was a span of 17 bases. This CDR3 is 16 amino acids long. The CDR3 spells CASSEASWGERSEAFF. DNA of the CDR3: TGTGCCAGCAGTGAAGCGTCTTGGGGGGAGAGGTCTGAAGCTTTCTTT.

The rearrangement uses TRBV6-5 and TRBJ2-3, with no clear D. Trimming took 6 bases from V and 0 from J, leaving 7 bases between them. CDR1 is MNHEY and CDR2 is SVGAGI in the germline V gene. The CDR3 runs to 13 residues. The CDR3 loop is CASRKASTDTQYF. The CDR3 nucleotides are TGTGCCAGCAGGAAGGCTAGCACAGATACGCAGTATTTT.

This clonotype turned up a few times. The rearrangement uses TRBV7-9 and TRBJ1-6; TRBD1 matches at 7 bases. The junction had 3 bases not matched to a gene; V was cut back by 2 bases and J by 11 bases. The V gene's germline CDR1 is SEHNR and CDR2 FQNEAQ (reference sequence). CDR3 length equals 13 residues. The CDR3 reads CASSLQGGTPLHF. CDR3 nucleotides: TGTGCCAGCAGCTTACAGGGGGGGACACCCCTCCACTTT.